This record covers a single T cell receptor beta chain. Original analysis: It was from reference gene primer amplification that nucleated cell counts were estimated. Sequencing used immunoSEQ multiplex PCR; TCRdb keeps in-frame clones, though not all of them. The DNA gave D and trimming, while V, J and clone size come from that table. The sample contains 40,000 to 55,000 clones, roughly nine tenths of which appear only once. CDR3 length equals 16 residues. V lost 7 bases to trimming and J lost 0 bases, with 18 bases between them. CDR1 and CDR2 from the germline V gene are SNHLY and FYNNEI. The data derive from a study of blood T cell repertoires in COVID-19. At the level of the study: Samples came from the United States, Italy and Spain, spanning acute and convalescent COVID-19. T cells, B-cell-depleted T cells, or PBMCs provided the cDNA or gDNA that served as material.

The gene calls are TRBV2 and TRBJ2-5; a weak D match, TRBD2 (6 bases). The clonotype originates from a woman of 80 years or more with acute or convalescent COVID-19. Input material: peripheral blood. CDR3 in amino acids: CASTPGVAVYQETQYF. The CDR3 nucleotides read TGTGCCAGCACCCCCGGGGTAGCGGTGTACCAAGAGACCCAGTACTTC.